This T cell receptor beta chain was sequenced for a study of blood T cell repertoires in COVID-19. Turning to the study itself: Some COVID-19 samples were acute and others convalescent; all came from the United States, Italy and Spain. T cells, B-cell-depleted T cells, or PBMCs provided the cDNA or gDNA that served as material.

Those enrolled, adults aged 18 to 89 years, came from fewer than 25 US areas. Allocation to cohorts depended on clinical history reported by the participants. CDR1 is MNHEY, CDR2 SMNVEV, per germline (reference sequence). The V end was cut by 8 bases, the J end by 2 bases, with 16 bases between. There are 15 residues in the CDR3. Sequenced by immunoSEQ multiplex PCR; TCRdb stores in-frame clones only, minus some. The sample holds 300,000 to 500,000 clones, approximately 88% seen once. The sequence came from a middle-aged woman with acute COVID-19. The chain has TRBV27 and TRBJ1-3; a weak D match, TRBD1 (6 bases). What was sequenced was PBMCs or T cells enriched from blood (not recorded which). This chain's CDR3 is CASAQDRKAGNTIYF. The CDR3 bases are TGTGCCAGCGCACAAGACAGGAAGGCTGGAAACACCATATATTTT.